This TCR beta chain comes out of a study of tumor-infiltrating lymphocytes in primary liver carcinoma. Findings and limits, study-wide: Tumor top-250-clone fraction significantly exceeded that of blood (p = 0.039).

The CDR3 totals 13 residues. Total RNA (roughly 530 ng) served as template for TCR beta cDNA synthesis primed by a constant-region primer. What produced the TCR beta libraries was three nested multiplex PCR rounds using slightly modified ARM-PCR. TRBV1-TRBV30 forward primers paired with a C-beta reverse primer were used in the first two PCR rounds, which ran about 11 cycles each. TCRdb fed the multiplex PCR reads into MiXCR, producing one record per CDR3 protein. The sample has hundreds of thousands of distinct CDR3 sequences; 45% to 70% are singletons. Germline DNA was also extracted, with blood RNA taken from unsorted whole blood. A sample of around 4 milliliters of peripheral blood was taken before surgery. With respect to this clonotype: The antigen is not known. This could be a read error, since a much larger clone is one nucleotide away.

The receptor comes from a woman aged 25-40 years with primary liver carcinoma and hepatitis B virus infection. J is TRBJ2-3 and V is TRBV12-3 or TRBV12-4, with a weak D call TRBD1 (5 bases). Sample: peripheral blood. The CDR3 is CASSLSDTGTQYF. CDR3 DNA: TGTGCCAGCAGTTTGAGTGACACAGGTACGCAGTATTTT.